Reported below is one TCR beta chain. Its antigen is undetermined. V lost 7 bases to trimming and J lost 6 bases, with 13 bases between them. This CDR3 comprises 13 residues. Germline CDR1 reads SGHNT; CDR2 reads YYREEE (reference sequence). The assay was immunoSEQ multiplex PCR, and TCRdb's table has in-frame clones only and misses some. There are 20,000 to 25,000 clones in the sample; 84% occur only once, and less than 3.5% lies in the top ten. This sample stems from a study of a mutant IDH1 vaccine in newly diagnosed glioma. Looking at the study overall: Commencement of vaccination occurred 4-6 weeks following radiotherapy alone, or concurrently with temozolomide cycles. Males made up roughly 60% and females about 38% of treated patients, whose mean age was roughly 40 years. Visits designated V12 and V13 were conducted at weeks 35 and 47, respectively. Pretreatment consisted of radiotherapy, temozolomide, or both, with most receiving both.

Time point indicated: week 47, end of study. The study gave 300 ug of mutant IDH1 20-mer peptide per vaccine dose, with topical imiquimod. This clonotype was sampled from a man aged 35 to 55 with glioma. The material was PBMCs, obtained from a glioma patient whose treatment included an IDH1 peptide vaccine. This chain uses TRBV5-4 with TRBJ2-2, with D unresolved. The CDR3 is CASASGVPGELFF. CDR3 DNA sequence: TGTGCCAGCGCCTCTGGAGTACCCGGGGAGCTGTTTTTT.